Below are 9 T cell receptor beta chains sequenced from a single sample in a study of control samples from healthy donors and cancer patients (dated by TCRdb to the early 2020s). Library creation used the immunoSEQ multiplex PCR assay. TCRdb took over this immuneACCESS table, retaining in-frame rearrangements with V and J assigned. Such tables are incomplete; in checked studies, under half of the missing clones stem from an unresolved V gene, and the remainder is unexplained. A total of 130,000 or so clones appear in this sample, roughly 90% of them only once. The biggest ten clones account for roughly 40% of the sample. Sequences were obtained from blood. These receptors all stem from a man aged 50 to 59 in good health.

This chain connects TRBV18 to TRBJ1-2, with 7 bases matching TRBD1. CDR3 size: 16 residues. Germline V lookup: CDR1 KGHSH, CDR2 LQKENI. The ends lost 6 bases at V and 1 base at J; junction bases unmatched: 11. CDR3 DNA sequence: TGTGCCAGCTCCCAAAGCTACGACAGGGATAACTATGGCTACACCTTC. Its translation: CASSQSYDRDNYGYTF.

The rearrangement links TRBV2 to TRBJ1-3; D call uncertain. V was clipped by 10 bases and J by 0 bases, with 13 bases between them. Germline-derived CDR1 and CDR2 are SNHLY and FYNNEI. This CDR3 contains 14 residues. CDR3 DNA sequence: TGTGCCATTCCGGCAGTCAACTCTGGAAACACCATATATTTT. It encodes CAIPAVNSGNTIYF.

The chain links TRBV24-1 to TRBJ1-6; D not certain. Trimming took off 4 bases at V and 7 bases at J, with 7 bases between the two ends. In germline, CDR1 is KGHDR, CDR2 SFDVKD. This CDR3 comprises 13 residues. Written as DNA, the CDR3 is TGTGCCACCAGTGAGGCTCTCAATTCACCCCTCCACTTT. Amino acids: CATSEALNSPLHF.

The chain has TRBV7-2 and TRBJ2-3; the D gene could be TRBD1 or TRBD2 (5 bases each). V was cut by 2 bases and J by 0 bases, with 21 bases left in between. CDR1 is SGHTA, CDR2 FQGNSA, per germline. The CDR3 has 19 residues. CDR3 nucleotide sequence: TGTGCCAGCAGCTTAACGGGATTGGGACGGGCATCTAGCACAGATACGCAGTATTTT. It translates to CASSLTGLGRASSTDTQYF.

This chain links TRBV24-1 with TRBJ1-2, with a weak D call TRBD1 (6 bases). Germline loops: CDR1 KGHDR, CDR2 SFDVKD. The CDR3 runs to 14 residues. V lost 2 bases, J lost 8 bases, and 14 bases lay in between. The chain's CDR3 is CATSDSGQLGGYTF. CDR3 bases: TGTGCCACCAGTGATTCCGGACAGTTGGGAGGCTACACCTTC.

About this clone itself: The same CDR3 can be traced to other DNA sequences in this sample. This chain uses TRBV29-1 with TRBJ1-1, with 7 bases fitting TRBD1. The CDR3 runs 13 residues. Germline CDR1 is SQVTM and CDR2 is ANQGSEA. J lost 5 bases, V lost 4 bases, and 7 bases had no gene match. CDR3: CSVGQGEGTEAFF. For the CDR3, the DNA is TGCAGCGTTGGACAGGGAGAGGGAACTGAAGCTTTCTTT.

V usage is TRBV21-1 and J usage is TRBJ1-4. TRBV21-1 is listed as a pseudogene. CDR3 length: 16 amino acids. CDR3 nucleotide sequence: TGTGCCAGCAGCAAATGCGGGTATGCAACTAATGAAAAACTGTTTTTT. It yields the protein CASSKCGYATNEKLFF.

This chain connects TRBV5-6 to TRBJ2-2, with unresolved D. This CDR3 is 13 amino acids long. V lost 4 bases and J 6 bases, leaving 10 bases between the germline ends. CDR1 is SGHDT and CDR2 is YYEEEE in the germline V gene. Here the CDR3 DNA reads TGTGCCAGCAGCCCGGGCCTCCCCGGGGAGCTGTTTTTT. Translating it yields CASSPGLPGELFF.

This chain uses TRBV6-5 with TRBJ1-2, with 8 bases matching TRBD1. The CDR3 sequence is 12 residues long. V was clipped by 2 bases and J by 8 bases; unmatched bases: 1. Germline values: CDR1 MNHEY, CDR2 SVGAGI. The DNA for the CDR3 is TGTGCCAGCAGTTACAGGGACAGGGGCTACACCTTC. Translated: CASSYRDRGYTF.